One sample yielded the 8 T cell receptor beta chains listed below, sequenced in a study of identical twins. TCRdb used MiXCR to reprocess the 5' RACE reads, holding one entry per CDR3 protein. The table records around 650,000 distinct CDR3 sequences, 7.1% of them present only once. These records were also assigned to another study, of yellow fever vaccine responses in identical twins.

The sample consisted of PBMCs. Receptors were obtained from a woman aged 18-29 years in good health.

The DNA for the CDR3 is TGTGCCAGCAGCCAAGGCTGGGGGACGAAGCAGTACGTC. Translated, it gives CASSQGWGTKQYV. This chain uses TRBV3-1 with TRBJ2-7, with D perhaps TRBD1 or TRBD2 (5 bases each). Per the germline V gene, CDR1 is LGHDT and CDR2 is YNNKEL (reference sequence). V gave up 1 base and J gave up 8 bases, with 12 bases separating them. This CDR3 comprises 13 residues.

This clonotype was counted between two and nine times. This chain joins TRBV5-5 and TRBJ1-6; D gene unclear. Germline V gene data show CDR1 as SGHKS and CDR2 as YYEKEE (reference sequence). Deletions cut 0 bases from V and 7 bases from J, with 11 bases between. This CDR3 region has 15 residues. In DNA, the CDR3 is TGTGCCAGCAGCTTGGCCCCCTCGGAGAATTCACCCCTCCACTTT. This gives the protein CASSLAPSENSPLHF.

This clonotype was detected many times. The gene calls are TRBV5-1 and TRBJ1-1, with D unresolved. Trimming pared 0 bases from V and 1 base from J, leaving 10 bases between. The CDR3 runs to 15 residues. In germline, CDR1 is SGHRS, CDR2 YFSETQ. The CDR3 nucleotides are TGCGCCAGCAGCTTGGGGTTTGGTGGGAACACTGAAGCTTTCTTT. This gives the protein CASSLGFGGNTEAFF. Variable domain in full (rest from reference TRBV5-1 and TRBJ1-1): KAGVTQTPRYLIKTRGQQVTLSCSPISGHRSVSWYQQTPGQGLQFLFEYFSETQRNKGNFPGRFSGRQFSNSRSEMNVSTLELGDSALYLCASSLGFGGNTEAFFGQGTRLTVV.

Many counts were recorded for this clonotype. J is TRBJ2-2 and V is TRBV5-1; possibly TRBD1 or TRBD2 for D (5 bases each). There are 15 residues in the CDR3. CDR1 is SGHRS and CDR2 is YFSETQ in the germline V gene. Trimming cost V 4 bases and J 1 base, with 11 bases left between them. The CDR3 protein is CASSPLGENTGELFF. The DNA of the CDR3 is TGCGCCAGCAGCCCGTTGGGGGAGAACACCGGGGAGCTGTTTTTT.

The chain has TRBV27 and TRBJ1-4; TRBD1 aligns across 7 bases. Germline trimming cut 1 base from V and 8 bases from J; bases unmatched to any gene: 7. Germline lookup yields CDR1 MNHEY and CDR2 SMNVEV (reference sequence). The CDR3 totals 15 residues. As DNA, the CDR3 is TGTGCCAGCAGTTTATTCCTGGGGACAGACGAAAAACTGTTTTTT. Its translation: CASSLFLGTDEKLFF.

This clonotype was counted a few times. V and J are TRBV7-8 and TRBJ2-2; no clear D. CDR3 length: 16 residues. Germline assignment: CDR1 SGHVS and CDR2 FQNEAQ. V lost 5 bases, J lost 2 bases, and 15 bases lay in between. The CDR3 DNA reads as TGTGCCAGCAGCCCCGGCCGGGCCCAAAACACCGGGGAGCTGTTTTTT. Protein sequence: CASSPGRAQNTGELFF.

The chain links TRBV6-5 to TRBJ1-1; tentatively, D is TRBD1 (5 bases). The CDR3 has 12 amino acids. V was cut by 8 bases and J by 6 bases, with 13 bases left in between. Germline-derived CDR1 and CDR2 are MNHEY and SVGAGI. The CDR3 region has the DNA TGTGCCAGCCATTCAGTGGGGGCTGAAGCTTTCTTT. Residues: CASHSVGAEAFF.

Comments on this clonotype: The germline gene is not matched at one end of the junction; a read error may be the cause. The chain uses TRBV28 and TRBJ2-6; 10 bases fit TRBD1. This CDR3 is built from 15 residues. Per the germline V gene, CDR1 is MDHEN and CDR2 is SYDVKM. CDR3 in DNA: TGTGCCAGCCGGACAGGGGGTTCTGGGACCAACGTCCTGACTTTC. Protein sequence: CASRTGGSGTNVLTF.